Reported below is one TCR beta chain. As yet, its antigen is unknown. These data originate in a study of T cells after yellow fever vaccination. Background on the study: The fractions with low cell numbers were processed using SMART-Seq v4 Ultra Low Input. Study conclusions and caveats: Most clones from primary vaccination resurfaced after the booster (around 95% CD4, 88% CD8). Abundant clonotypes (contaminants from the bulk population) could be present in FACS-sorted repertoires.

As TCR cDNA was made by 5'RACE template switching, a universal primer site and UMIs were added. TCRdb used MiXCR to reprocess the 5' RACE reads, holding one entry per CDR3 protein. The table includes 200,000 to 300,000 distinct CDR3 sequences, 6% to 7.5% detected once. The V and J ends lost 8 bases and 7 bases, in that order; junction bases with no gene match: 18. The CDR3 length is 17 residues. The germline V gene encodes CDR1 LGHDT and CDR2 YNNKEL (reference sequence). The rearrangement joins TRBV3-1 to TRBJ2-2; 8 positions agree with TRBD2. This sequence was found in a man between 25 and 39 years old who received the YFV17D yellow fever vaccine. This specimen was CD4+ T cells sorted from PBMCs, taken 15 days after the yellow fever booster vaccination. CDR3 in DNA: TGTGCCAGCTTCGATAAGCGGGAGAAGTCCAGAAACGGGGAGCTGTTTTTT. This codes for CASFDKREKSRNGELFF.